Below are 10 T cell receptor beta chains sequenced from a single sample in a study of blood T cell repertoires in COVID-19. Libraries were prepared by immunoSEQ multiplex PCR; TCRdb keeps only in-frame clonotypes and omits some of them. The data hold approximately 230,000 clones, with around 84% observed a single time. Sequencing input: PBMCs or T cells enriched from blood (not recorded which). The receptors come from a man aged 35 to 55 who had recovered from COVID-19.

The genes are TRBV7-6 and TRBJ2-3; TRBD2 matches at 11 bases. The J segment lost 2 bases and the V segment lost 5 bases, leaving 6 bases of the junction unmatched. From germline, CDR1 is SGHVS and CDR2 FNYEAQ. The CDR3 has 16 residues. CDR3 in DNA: TGTGCCAGCAGCCCCGGACTAGCGGGTTCCACAGATACGCAGTATTTT. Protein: CASSPGLAGSTDTQYF.

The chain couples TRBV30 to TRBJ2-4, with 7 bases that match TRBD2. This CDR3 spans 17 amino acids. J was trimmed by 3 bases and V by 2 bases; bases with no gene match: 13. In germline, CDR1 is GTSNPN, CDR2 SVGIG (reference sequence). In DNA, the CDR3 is TGTGCCTGGAGTTCCCCCTACATGGGGGGGGACAAAAACATTCAGTACTTC. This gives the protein CAWSSPYMGGDKNIQYF.

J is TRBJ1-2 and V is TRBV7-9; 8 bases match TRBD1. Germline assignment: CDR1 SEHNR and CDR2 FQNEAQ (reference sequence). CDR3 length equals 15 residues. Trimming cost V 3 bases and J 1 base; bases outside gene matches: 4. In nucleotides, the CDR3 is TGTGCCAGCAGCTTCGGACAGGGACATAACTATGGCTACACCTTC. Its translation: CASSFGQGHNYGYTF. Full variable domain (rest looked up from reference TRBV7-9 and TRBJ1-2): DTGVSQNPRHKITKRGQNVTFRCDPISEHNRLYWYRQTLGQGPEFLTYFQNEAQLEKSRLLSDRFSAERPKGSFSTLEIQRTEQGDSAMYLCASSFGQGHNYGYTFGSGTRLTVV.

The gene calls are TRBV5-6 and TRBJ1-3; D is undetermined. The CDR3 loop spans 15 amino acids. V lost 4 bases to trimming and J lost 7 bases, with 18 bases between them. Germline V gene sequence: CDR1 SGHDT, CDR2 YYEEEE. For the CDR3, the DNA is TGTGCCAGCAGCCCCAACCCGGGTTTCGAGAACACCATATATTTT. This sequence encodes CASSPNPGFENTIYF. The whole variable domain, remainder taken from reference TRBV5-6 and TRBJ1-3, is DAGVTQSPTHLIKTRGQQVTLRCSPKSGHDTVSWYQQALGQGPQFIFQYYEEEERQRGNFPDRFSGHQFPNYSSELNVNALLLGDSALYLCASSPNPGFENTIYFGEGSWLTVV.

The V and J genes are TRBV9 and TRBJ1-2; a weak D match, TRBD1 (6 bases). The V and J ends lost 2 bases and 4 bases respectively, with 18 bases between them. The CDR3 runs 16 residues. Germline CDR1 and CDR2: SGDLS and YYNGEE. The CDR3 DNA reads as TGTGCCAGCAGCGTCTCCCCAGGGGCCGGTACCTATGGCTACACCTTC. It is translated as CASSVSPGAGTYGYTF.

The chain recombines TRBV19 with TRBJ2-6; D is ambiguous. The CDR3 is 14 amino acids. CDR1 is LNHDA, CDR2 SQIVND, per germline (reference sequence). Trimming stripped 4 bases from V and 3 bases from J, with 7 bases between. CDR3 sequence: CASSTGIGANVLTF. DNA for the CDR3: TGTGCCAGTAGTACCGGTATTGGGGCCAACGTCCTGACTTTC. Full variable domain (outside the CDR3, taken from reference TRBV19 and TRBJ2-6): DGGITQSPKYLFRKEGQNVTLSCEQNLNHDAMYWYRQDPGQGLRLIYYSQIVNDFQKGDIAEGYSVSREKKESFPLTVTSAQKNPTAFYLCASSTGIGANVLTFGAGSRLTVL.

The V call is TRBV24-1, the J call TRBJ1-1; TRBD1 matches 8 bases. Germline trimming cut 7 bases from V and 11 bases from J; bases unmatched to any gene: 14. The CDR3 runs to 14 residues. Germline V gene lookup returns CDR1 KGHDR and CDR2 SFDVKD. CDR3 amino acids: CATSQLGTGEVAFF. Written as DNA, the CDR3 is TGTGCCACCAGCCAATTGGGGACAGGAGAAGTGGCTTTCTTT.

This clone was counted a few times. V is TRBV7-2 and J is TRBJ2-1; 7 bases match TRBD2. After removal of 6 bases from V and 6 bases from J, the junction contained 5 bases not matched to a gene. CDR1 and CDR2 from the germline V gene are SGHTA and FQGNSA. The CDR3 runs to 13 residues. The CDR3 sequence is CASRPSGANEQFF. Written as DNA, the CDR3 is TGTGCCAGCAGACCGAGCGGGGCCAATGAGCAGTTCTTC.

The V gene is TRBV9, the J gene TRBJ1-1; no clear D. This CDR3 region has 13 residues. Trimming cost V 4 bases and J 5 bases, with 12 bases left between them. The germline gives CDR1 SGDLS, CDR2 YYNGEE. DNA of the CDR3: TGTGCCAGCAGCCCCGCCGGGAGAACTGAAGCTTTCTTT. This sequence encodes CASSPAGRTEAFF.

In nucleotides, the CDR3 is TGTGCCAGCACAGATAAACGGGAGGGGACCCAGTACTTC. This translates into CASTDKREGTQYF. The chain carries TRBV2 and TRBJ2-5; TRBD2 matches at 8 bases. The V and J ends lost 7 bases and 7 bases, in that order; junction bases with no gene match: 8. Germline V gene sequence: CDR1 SNHLY, CDR2 FYNNEI. This CDR3 is built from 13 residues.